These 17 T cell receptor beta chains were sequenced from one sample in a study of T cells in women clearing cervical HPV infection. Sequenced by immunoSEQ multiplex PCR; TCRdb stores in-frame clones only, minus some. The table lists roughly 20,000 clones. Sequenced sample: blood buffy coat. The receptors come from a woman aged 18 to 69 with a cervical HPV16 infection that either progressed to CIN3+ or cleared (not recorded which).

The chain's CDR3 is CASSPIAGGLIGTDTYTF. The part of the CDR3 DNA that was read is TGTGCCAGCTCACCAATAGCGGGGGGGCTTATAGGCACAGATACC. This sequence joins TRBV18 and TRBJ1-2; D may be TRBD1 (6 bases). The DNA ends 3 residues before the CDR3 does, and the rest of the CDR3 is filled in from the germline J gene. Germline CDR1 is KGHSH and CDR2 is LQKENI. The CDR3 has 18 amino acids.

On this clone: The read is 3 residues too short to cover the CDR3 end, so that end is filled in from the germline J gene. V is TRBV20-1 and J is TRBJ1-4; TRBD1 matches at 9 bases. CDR3 size: 15 residues. V was pared by 3 bases and J by 6 bases, with 8 bases of the junction left unmatched. The germline V gene encodes CDR1 DFQATT and CDR2 SNEGSKA (reference sequence). CDR3 sequence: CSARELQGADEKLFF. The CDR3 DNA, read in part, is TGCAGTGCTAGGGAATTACAGGGGGCGGATGAAAAA.

Details on this clone: The CDR3 goes on 3 residues after the read ends, and that part is filled in from the germline J gene. The chain is built from TRBV19 and TRBJ2-1, with 13 bases fitting TRBD2. The CDR3 totals 16 residues. V was clipped by 3 bases and J by 4 bases; unmatched bases: 3. The V gene's germline CDR1 is LNHDA and CDR2 SQIVND (reference sequence). The CDR3 bases that were read are TGTGCCAGTAGTATGACTAGCGGGGGGTCATACAATGAG. It yields the protein CASSMTSGGSYNE. The whole CDR3 sequence is CASSMTSGGSYNEQFF.

About this clone: The read stops 3 residues short of the end of the CDR3; the missing end is completed from the germline J gene. This chain links TRBV20-1 with TRBJ1-2; 7 nucleotides agree with TRBD1. The junction had 8 bases not matched to a gene; V was cut back by 7 bases and J by 3 bases. Germline V lookup: CDR1 DFQATT, CDR2 SNEGSKA (reference sequence). The CDR3 covers 13 residues. The CDR3: CSVLEGADYGYTF. The covered CDR3 bases are TGCAGTGTTCTCGAGGGGGCGGACTATGGC.

On this clone: Coverage ceases 3 residues before the CDR3 finishes, and the germline J gene fills in the end. The V and J genes are TRBV2 and TRBJ2-3, with a weak D call TRBD2 (7 bases). V gave up 4 bases and J gave up 2 bases, with 16 bases separating them. The CDR3 contains 16 residues. The germline gives CDR1 SNHLY, CDR2 FYNNEI. Partial CDR3 DNA: TGTGCCAGCAGTGTGAGGGGGAGGGTGGTCACAGATACG. Translating it yields CASSVRGRVVTDT. The complete CDR3 protein is CASSVRGRVVTDTQYF.

Comment on this clone: The sequence runs out 3 residues before the end of the CDR3; the remainder is reconstructed from the germline J gene. V and J are TRBV5-1 and TRBJ2-2; 7 bases agree with TRBD1. This CDR3 has 13 residues. Trimming at V came to 4 bases and at J to 5 bases, leaving 2 bases not matched to a gene. Germline CDR1 SGHRS, CDR2 YFSETQ. The CDR3 region is CASSPRGTGELFF. Partial CDR3 DNA: TGCGCCAGCAGCCCCAGGGGGACCGGGGAG.

Note on this clone: The CDR3 goes on 3 residues after the read ends, and that part is filled in from the germline J gene. The chain joins TRBV7-2 to TRBJ2-2; D gene ambiguous. Germline loops: CDR1 SGHTA, CDR2 FQGNSA. The CDR3 runs to 12 residues. Between the trimmed V and J ends, which lost 5 bases and 8 bases, there was a span of 9 bases. This CDR3 reads CASSRSPGELFF. Partial CDR3 DNA: TGTGCCAGCAGCCGGTCGCCGGGGGAG.

Of note for this clone: The read comes to an end 3 residues before the CDR3 does, leaving the germline J gene to fill in the end. The chain has TRBV10-2 and TRBJ2-4, with 12 bases lining up with TRBD2. Germline values: CDR1 WSHSY, CDR2 SAAADI. With 1 base clipped from V and 6 bases from J, the junction kept 4 bases outside the gene matches. This CDR3 has 16 amino acids. The CDR3 spells CASSEFSGLAGNIQYF. The CDR3 bases that were read are TGCGCCAGCAGTGAGTTTTCGGGACTAGCGGGAAACATT.

To note about this clone: Read data end 3 residues before the CDR3 end; the end is taken from the germline J gene. This chain uses TRBV30 with TRBJ2-1, with D maybe TRBD2 (6 bases). The V and J ends lost 0 bases and 1 base respectively, with 10 bases between them. CDR1 is GTSNPN and CDR2 is SVGIG in the germline V gene (reference sequence). The CDR3 runs to 15 residues. The covered CDR3 bases are TGTGCCTGGAGTGTACGGGGGTTTTCCTACAATGAG. Protein sequence: CAWSVRGFSYNE. The entire CDR3 is CAWSVRGFSYNEQFF. The whole variable domain, remainder taken from reference TRBV30 and TRBJ2-1, is SQTIHQWPATLVQPVGSPLSLECTVEGTSNPNLYWYRQAAGRGLQLLFYSVGIGQISSEVPQNLSASRPQDRQFILSSKKLLLSDSGFYLCAWSVRGFSYNEQFFGPGTRLTVL.

About this clone itself: The CDR3 goes on 3 residues after the read ends, and that part is filled in from the germline J gene. The chain uses TRBV2 and TRBJ2-5, with 13 bases fitting TRBD2. The CDR3 has 18 residues. V lost 4 bases to trimming and J lost 5 bases; unmatched junction nucleotides: 13. Germline V gene data show CDR1 as SNHLY and CDR2 as FYNNEI. CDR3 DNA, as far as it was read: TGTGCCAGCAGTGGACGACTAGCGGGGGGCAGGTCGGGTGAGACC. Its protein product is CASSGRLAGGRSGET. The complete CDR3 protein is CASSGRLAGGRSGETQYF.

About this clone: The CDR3 end lies 3 residues beyond the end of the read and is filled in from the germline J gene. The chain employs TRBV5-1 and TRBJ1-2; D gene ambiguous. Germline V gives CDR1 SGHRS, CDR2 YFSETQ. The CDR3 loop spans 15 amino acids. The sequenced part of the CDR3 DNA is TGCGCCAGCAGTCACGGACTAGCGCTCCCAGATACC. This translates into CASSHGLALPDT. The CDR3 as a whole reads CASSHGLALPDTYTF.

On this clone itself: Germline is not matched at one junction end, which may reflect a read error. Coverage ceases 3 residues before the CDR3 finishes, and the germline J gene fills in the end. The genes are TRBV4-2 and TRBJ1-1; possibly TRBD1 for D (5 bases). CDR3 length equals 13 residues. Germline lookup yields CDR1 LGHNA and CDR2 YNFKEQ. The CDR3 protein is CASSQERGTEAFF. The sequenced CDR3 bases are TGCGCCAGCAGCCAAGAGAGGGGCACTGAA.

As concerns this clone: Coverage ceases 3 residues before the CDR3 finishes, and the germline J gene fills in the end. The chain joins TRBV7-9 to TRBJ1-2; the D is unclear. Germline V gene sequence: CDR1 SEHNR, CDR2 FQNEAQ (reference sequence). The CDR3 contains 14 residues. The chain's CDR3 is CASRSSHNSYDYTF. The CDR3 bases that were read are TGTGCCAGCAGATCCTCTCATAACTCCTACGAC.

Details on this clone: The read ends 3 residues early relative to the CDR3; the germline J gene fills the gap. This chain uses TRBV7-2 with TRBJ1-4, with D tentatively TRBD1 (5 bases). The CDR3 runs 15 residues. Looked up from germline, CDR1 is SGHTA and CDR2 is FQGNSA. V was clipped by 5 bases and J by 0 bases, with 10 bases between them. Incomplete CDR3 DNA: TGTGCCAGCAGCCCAGGGAGTTCAACTAATGAAAAA. This encodes CASSPGSSTNEK. The full CDR3 reads CASSPGSSTNEKLFF.

On this clone itself: The CDR3 is cut off 3 residues early in the read; its end comes from the germline J gene. This chain connects TRBV6-2 or TRBV6-3 to TRBJ1-2; weak D call: TRBD1 (5 bases). Germline V gene sequence: CDR1 MNHEY, CDR2 SVGEGT. The CDR3 runs 13 residues. The sequenced part of the CDR3 DNA is TGTGCCAGCAGTTATGTGGAGACAGATACC. Protein: CASSYVETDT. The full CDR3 protein reads CASSYVETDTYTF.

The DNA read from the CDR3 is TGTGCCAGTACAATGGGGCTGGGCACTGAA. It specifies CASTMGLGTE. The entire CDR3 reads CASTMGLGTEAFF. The V call is TRBV19, the J call TRBJ1-1; D perhaps matches TRBD1 (5 bases). The observed sequence ends 3 residues before the CDR3 terminus, with the missing tail filled in from the germline J gene. The CDR3 sequence is 13 residues long. The germline V gene has CDR1 LNHDA and CDR2 SQIVND (reference sequence). V was cut by 7 bases and J by 4 bases, with 13 bases left in between.

According to its frequency, this clone is medium-sized. The read comes to an end 3 residues before the CDR3 does, leaving the germline J gene to fill in the end. The chain couples TRBV29-1 to TRBJ2-2; weak D call: TRBD1 (6 bases). With 0 bases removed from V and 0 bases from J, the gap between germline ends came to 14 bases. CDR1 is SQVTM and CDR2 is ANQGSEA in the germline V gene. This CDR3 contains 17 residues. CDR3 DNA, as far as it was read: TGCAGCGTTGAAGATTTTAAGGGGGTCCCGAACACCGGGGAG. Protein sequence: CSVEDFKGVPNTGE. The CDR3 reads in full as CSVEDFKGVPNTGELFF.